This T cell receptor beta chain was obtained from a study of radiotherapy plus CTLA-4 blockade in lung cancer. Study conclusions and caveats: With interferon-beta, early dynamics of blood T cell clones were reported to best predict response.

The table came from immunoSEQ multiplex PCR; TCRdb's copy has only in-frame clones and leaves some out. The sample yields 85,000 to 90,000 clones, 85% to 90% seen once. With respect to this clone: Its matching antigen is unknown.

Germline-derived CDR1 and CDR2 are SGHNT and YYREEE (reference sequence). The V gene lost 0 bases and the J gene lost 8 bases, with 17 bases spanning the gap. The CDR3 runs to 15 residues. The V call is TRBV5-4, the J call TRBJ1-2, with D perhaps TRBD1 (5 bases). This TCR derives from a human donor with non-small cell lung cancer that progressed on radiotherapy plus ipilimumab. The sequencing used peripheral blood, collected from a patient treated with radiotherapy plus ipilimumab. The CDR3 region is CASSLAGGAQRGYTF. The CDR3, as DNA: TGTGCCAGCAGCTTGGCCGGGGGAGCCCAGCGGGGCTACACCTTC.